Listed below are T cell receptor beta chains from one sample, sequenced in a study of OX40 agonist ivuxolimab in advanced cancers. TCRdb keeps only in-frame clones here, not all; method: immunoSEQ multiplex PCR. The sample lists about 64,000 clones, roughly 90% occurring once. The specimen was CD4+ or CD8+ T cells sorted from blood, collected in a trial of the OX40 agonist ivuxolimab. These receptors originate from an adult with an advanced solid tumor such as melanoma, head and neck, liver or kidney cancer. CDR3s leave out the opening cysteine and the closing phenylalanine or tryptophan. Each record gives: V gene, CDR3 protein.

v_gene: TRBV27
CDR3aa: ASSLKAGRGTGELF

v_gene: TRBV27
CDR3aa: ASRTSGRWDTQY

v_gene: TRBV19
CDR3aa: ASSTRTSGRVYEQF

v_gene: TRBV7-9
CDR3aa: ASSRSGRPYNEQF

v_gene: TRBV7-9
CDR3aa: ASSLQGIGTDTQY

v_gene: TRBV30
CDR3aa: AWNSWTKGFYEQY

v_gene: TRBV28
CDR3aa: ASSSVISYSGNTIY

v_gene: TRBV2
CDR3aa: ASSGGRTIYGYT

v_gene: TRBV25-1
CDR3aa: ASSEYRGYGETQY

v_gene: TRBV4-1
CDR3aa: ASSHIVGTRSSGNTIY

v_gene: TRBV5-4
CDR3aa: ASSLAHYSYEQY

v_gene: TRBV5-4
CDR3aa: ASSTGPYSPLH

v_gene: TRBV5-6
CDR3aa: ASSLMRSSGANVLT

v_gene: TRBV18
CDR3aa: ASSDQGKGEKLF

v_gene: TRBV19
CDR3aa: ASKHAGSYEQY

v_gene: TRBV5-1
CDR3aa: ASSLGQGTYGYT

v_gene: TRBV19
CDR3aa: ASSVTGGLYNEQF

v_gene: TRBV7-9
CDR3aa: ASSLASGSTGELF

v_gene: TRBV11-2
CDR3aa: ASSRYPGSGYT

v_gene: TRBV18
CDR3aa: ASSLGQGVGNQPQH

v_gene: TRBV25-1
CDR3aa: ASHGLAGETQY

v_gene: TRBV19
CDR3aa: ASSRTGGGETQY

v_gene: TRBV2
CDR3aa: ASSDALSRQY